This T cell receptor (beta chain) was identified during a study of T-cell reconstitution after alpha-beta-depleted transplantation in children. It was with unique molecular identifiers that the TCRbeta library was prepared. TCRdb itself ran the PCR reads through MiXCR, one entry per CDR3 protein. The data show about 250,000 distinct CDR3 sequences, about 24% seen once. This clonotype was observed a few times. The junction had 1 base not matched to a gene; V was cut back by 6 bases and J by 2 bases. Germline lookup yields CDR1 WSHSY and CDR2 SAAADI. CDR3 length: 15 amino acids. V is TRBV10-2 and J is TRBJ2-2; 12 bases map to TRBD1. Sequencing was performed on PBMCs, mostly from graft donor cells, taken 360 days after TCRalphabeta/CD19-depleted stem cell transplant. The sequence was obtained from a female patient aged 2-9 years who had a stem cell transplant for congenital amegakaryocytic thrombocytopenia, so the T cells may come from the graft donor. CDR3 loop: CASRGQGANTGELFF. As DNA, the CDR3 is TGCGCCAGCAGGGGACAGGGGGCAAACACCGGGGAGCTGTTTTTT.